What follows are 25 T cell receptor beta chains derived from one specimen sequenced in a study of blood T cells in healthy people across ages. The authors ran a second PCR of about 6 to 12 cycles using a sample-barcoded 5' primer and a J-beta primer mix. TCRdb fed the 5' RACE reads into MiXCR, producing one record per CDR3 protein. The sample shows around 1.5 million distinct CDR3 sequences, 42% of them seen only once. Source material: blood. These receptor sequences come from a woman under 30 in good health.

This clonotype has only a few counts. The chain recombines TRBV14 with TRBJ2-7; TRBD2 aligns across 11 bases. Losses at the gene ends were 6 bases for V and 2 bases for J; bases not matched to a gene: 15. Germline loops: CDR1 SGHDN, CDR2 FVKESK. The CDR3 extends over 18 amino acids. CDR3: CASSWTSGPREETYEQYF. The CDR3 DNA reads TGTGCCAGCAGTTGGACTAGCGGGCCTCGTGAGGAAACCTACGAGCAGTACTTC.

The V call is TRBV10-2, the J call TRBJ2-7; possible D gene TRBD2, 6 bases. The germline gives CDR1 WSHSY, CDR2 SAAADI. Trimming removed 8 bases from V and 5 bases from J, with 19 bases in between. This CDR3 spans 14 amino acids. CDR3 protein: CASPGTPEQDEQYF. The CDR3, as DNA: TGCGCCAGCCCTGGGACTCCGGAACAGGACGAGCAGTACTTC.

Concerning this clonotype itself: One end of the junction varies from germline; a read error may be responsible. This chain uses TRBV6-6 with TRBJ2-4; 9 nucleotides match TRBD1. The CDR3 runs to 13 residues. Germline V gives CDR1 MNHNY, CDR2 SVGAGI (reference sequence). DNA for the CDR3: TGTGCTAGCAGGCCGGGACAGGGATCAGGGCAGTACTTC. The encoded protein is CASRPGQGSGQYF.

The sample holds one count of this clonotype. V and J are TRBV6-1 and TRBJ1-2; weak D call: TRBD1 (5 bases). This CDR3 is built from 15 residues. CDR1 and CDR2 from the germline V gene are MNHNS and SASEGT. CDR3 in DNA: TGTGCGACACAGGCATTCGGAGGGGCTAACTATGGCTACACCTTC. Translating it yields CATQAFGGANYGYTF.

This clonotype has ten or more counts. The chain uses TRBV4-1 and TRBJ2-7, with D perhaps TRBD2 (6 bases). The CDR3 extends over 17 amino acids. Germline lookup yields CDR1 MGHRA and CDR2 YSYEKL. V was trimmed by 1 base and J by 0 bases, leaving 16 bases between them. CDR3 in DNA: TGCGCCAGCAGCCAAGGTGGGGCTAGCGTGAGCTCCTACGAGCAGTACTTC. Its translation is CASSQGGASVSSYEQYF.

This clonotype turned up a few times. The V gene is TRBV27, the J gene TRBJ1-1; 12 bases are shared with TRBD1. CDR1 is MNHEY and CDR2 is SMNVEV in the germline V gene (reference sequence). Trimming took 5 bases from V and 4 from J; bases not matched to a gene: 5. The CDR3 runs 15 residues. The CDR3 spells CASSPGTGGITEAFF. The CDR3 nucleotides are TGTGCCAGCAGTCCTGGGACAGGGGGCATCACTGAAGCTTTCTTT.

The gene calls are TRBV29-1 and TRBJ2-7, with D tentatively TRBD1 (5 bases). Trimming removed 3 bases from V and 3 bases from J, with 12 bases in between. CDR3 length: 13 amino acids. Germline-derived CDR1 and CDR2 are SQVTM and ANQGSEA. In DNA, the CDR3 is TGCAGCGTTGATTGGGGCCCGAACTACGAGCAGTACTTC. This codes for CSVDWGPNYEQYF.

This clonotype was detected only a few times. The V call is TRBV5-1, the J call TRBJ2-1; TRBD2 might be the D (6 bases). Germline V gene lookup returns CDR1 SGHRS and CDR2 YFSETQ. Trimming pared 4 bases from V and 10 bases from J, leaving 12 bases between. The length of the CDR3 is 12 residues. The CDR3 DNA reads as TGCGCCAGCAGCGCCTCTAGCGTCGAGCAGTTCTTC. Amino acid sequence: CASSASSVEQFF.

The chain combines TRBV27 with TRBJ2-3; D is unclear. The J call is doubtful: the DNA matches TRBJ1-5 better. Looked up from germline, CDR1 is MNHEY and CDR2 is SMNVEV (reference sequence). The CDR3 extends over 15 amino acids. CDR3 sequence: CASRSLSGSADTQHF. For the CDR3, the DNA is TGTGCCAGCAGAAGTCTTAGCGGGAGCGCAGATACGCAGCATTTT.

Points on this clonotype: A junction boundary mismatches the germline segment, possibly from a read error. V gene TRBV10-3 combines with J gene TRBJ1-5; 8 nucleotides line up with TRBD1. This CDR3 is 18 amino acids long. CDR1 and CDR2 from the germline V gene are ENHRY and SYGVKD. CDR3 sequence: CAISESTVGQGSDQPQHF. As DNA, the CDR3 is TGTGCCATCAGTGAGTCGACTGTAGGACAGGGTAGCGATCAGCCCCAGCATTTT.

The chain combines TRBV6-2 or TRBV6-3 with TRBJ2-1; TRBD2 agrees at 9 bases. Germline values: CDR1 MNHEY, CDR2 SVGEGT. The CDR3 has 15 residues. J gave up 4 bases and V 6 bases, and 7 bases lay outside the gene matches. CDR3 amino acids: CASRQGLAGYNEQFF. Written as DNA, the CDR3 is TGTGCCAGCAGACAGGGCCTAGCGGGGTACAATGAGCAGTTCTTC.

V and J are TRBV30 and TRBJ2-1; D unresolved. Germline V gene sequence: CDR1 GTSNPN, CDR2 SVGIG (reference sequence). This CDR3 comprises 15 residues. V lost 0 bases and J lost 9, with 18 bases in between. The CDR3 DNA is TGTGCCTGGAGTGTACATGGGGTGGTATTCATTGAGCAGTTCTTC. Translating it yields CAWSVHGVVFIEQFF.

CDR3 DNA: TGTGCCAGCAAGGGACAGGGTTTCACTGAAGCTTTCTTT. Encoded protein: CASKGQGFTEAFF. The rearrangement links TRBV27 to TRBJ1-1; TRBD1 matches 9 bases. The length of the CDR3 is 13 residues. The V segment lost 7 bases and the J segment 4 bases; nucleotides outside the gene matches: 4. Germline CDR1 reads MNHEY; CDR2 reads SMNVEV (reference sequence).

The rearrangement uses TRBV2 and TRBJ2-7, with 10 nucleotides matching TRBD2. Germline-derived CDR1 and CDR2 are SNHLY and FYNNEI. The CDR3 loop spans 14 amino acids. Unmatched junction bases numbered 6, after V lost 8 bases and J lost 2 bases. The CDR3 nucleotides are TGTGCCAGCGTGGCCGGGACTAGCGCCTACGAGCAGTACTTC. Its protein product is CASVAGTSAYEQYF.

This clonotype was counted only a few times. The rearrangement links TRBV12-3 or TRBV12-4 to TRBJ2-7; 7 bases match TRBD2. With 6 bases clipped from V and 0 bases from J, the junction kept 8 bases outside the gene matches. CDR3 length: 15 residues. The CDR3 spells CASSPSGLLSYEQYF. The CDR3 region has the DNA TGTGCCAGCAGCCCTAGCGGCCTACTCTCCTACGAGCAGTACTTC.

The chain links TRBV28 to TRBJ1-3; D perhaps matches TRBD1 (5 bases). The CDR3 is 16 amino acids. V lost 3 bases to trimming and J lost 0 bases, with 12 bases between them. Germline lookup yields CDR1 MDHEN and CDR2 SYDVKM. CDR3 DNA sequence: TGTGCCAGCAGTTTCGGGGGGGGGAACTCTGGAAACACCATATATTTT. Translating gives CASSFGGGNSGNTIYF.

This clonotype was picked up one time. The chain combines TRBV20-1 with TRBJ2-3; 7 bases are shared with TRBD1. Germline values: CDR1 DFQATT, CDR2 SNEGSKA (reference sequence). The CDR3 runs to 13 residues. DNA of the CDR3: TGCGGTTCGGTACAGGGGTGGACAGATACGCAGTATTTT. Amino acids: CGSVQGWTDTQYF.

The sample holds many counts of this clonotype. This chain uses TRBV20-1 with TRBJ2-3; D is unclear. This CDR3 has 10 amino acids. Trimming removed 7 bases at V and 5 bases at J, with 7 bases between. Germline CDR1 DFQATT, CDR2 SNEGSKA (reference sequence). The CDR3 nucleotides read TGCAGTGTTTGGGTAGATACGCAGTATTTT. Amino acid sequence: CSVWVDTQYF.

Many counts were recorded for this clonotype. The chain uses TRBV12-3 or TRBV12-4 and TRBJ1-4; the D is unclear. The CDR3 runs 14 residues. V was shortened by 3 bases and J by 8 bases, with 13 bases between the two germline ends. The CDR3 DNA sequence: TGTGCCAGCAGTTTTGGAGGGCGGGAAGAAAAACTGTTTTTT. This gives the protein CASSFGGREEKLFF.

This chain links TRBV27 with TRBJ1-2; no firm D call. CDR3 length: 11 residues. Germline V CDR1 and CDR2: MNHEY, SMNVEV (reference sequence). Deletions cut 10 bases from V and 7 bases from J, with 13 bases between. CDR3 DNA sequence: TGTGCCAAAGTTTGGCTATCTGGCTACACCTTC. It specifies CAKVWLSGYTF.

The chain uses TRBV21-1 and TRBJ2-2; the tabulated D call, TRBD2, remains unverified against the DNA. TRBV21-1 is a recognized pseudogene. This CDR3 contains 19 residues. CDR3 bases: TGTGCCAGCAGCAAAGTAGGGGCTAGCGGGAGGCGGAACACCGGGGAGCTGTTTTTT. Translating gives CASSKVGASGRRNTGELFF.

The CDR3, as DNA: TGTGCCAGCAGCTTAGATTCCAGCGGAGGACTGGGTACGCAGTATTTT. It codes for CASSLDSSGGLGTQYF. The chain uses TRBV7-9 and TRBJ2-3; weak D call: TRBD2 (5 bases). The CDR3 contains 16 residues. The V gene's germline CDR1 is SEHNR and CDR2 FQNEAQ (reference sequence). The V end lost 1 base, the J end lost 8 bases, and 19 bases lay between the germline ends.

The J gene is TRBJ2-1, the V gene TRBV28; 9 nucleotides align to TRBD2. CDR1 is MDHEN and CDR2 is SYDVKM in the germline V gene. The CDR3 loop spans 16 amino acids. V shed 2 bases and J 7 bases; nucleotides not matched to a gene: 9. The CDR3 reads CASSLLAGRGGNEQFF. Written as DNA, the CDR3 is TGTGCCAGCAGTTTACTAGCGGGGCGAGGGGGGAATGAGCAGTTCTTC. The complete variable domain, with remaining parts taken from reference TRBV28 and TRBJ2-1, reads DVKVTQSSRYLVKRTGEKVFLECVQDMDHENMFWYRQDPGLGLRLIYFSYDVKMKEKGDIPEGYSVSREKKERFSLILESASTNQTSMYLCASSLLAGRGGNEQFFGPGTRLTVL.

This chain joins TRBV2 and TRBJ2-1; D might be TRBD1 (6 bases). V was clipped by 7 bases and J by 8 bases, with 21 bases between them. Germline V gene lookup returns CDR1 SNHLY and CDR2 FYNNEI. The CDR3 sequence is 15 residues long. In DNA form, the CDR3 reads TGTGCCAGCATAAAGTCAGGGACACGGGCCGATGAGCAGTTCTTC. Translating it yields CASIKSGTRADEQFF.

Comments on this clonotype: A much larger clone lies a single base off, so this may be a read error. V gene TRBV7-2 combines with J gene TRBJ2-1, with 12 bases fitting TRBD2. Germline V gene data show CDR1 as SGHTA and CDR2 as FQGNSA. The CDR3 sequence is 17 residues long. Here the CDR3 DNA reads TGTGTCAGCAGCTTAGCCAGACTAGCGGGAGCCTACAATGAGCAGTTCTTC. Its translation is CVSSLARLAGAYNEQFF.